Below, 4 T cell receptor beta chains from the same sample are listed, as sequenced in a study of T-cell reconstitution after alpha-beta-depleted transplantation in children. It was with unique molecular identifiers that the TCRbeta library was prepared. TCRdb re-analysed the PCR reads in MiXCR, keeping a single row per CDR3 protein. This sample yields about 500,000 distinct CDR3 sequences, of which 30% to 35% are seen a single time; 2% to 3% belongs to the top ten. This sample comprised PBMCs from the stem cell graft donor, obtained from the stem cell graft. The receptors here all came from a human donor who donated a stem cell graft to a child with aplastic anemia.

The CDR3 DNA reads TGTGCCAGCAGCTACCCAGAATCCTACGAGCAGTACTTC. Its translation is CASSYPESYEQYF. The rearrangement uses TRBV7-2 and TRBJ2-7; no clear D gene. The CDR3 has 13 amino acids. The germline V gene has CDR1 SGHTA and CDR2 FQGNSA. V dropped 4 bases and J dropped 1 base, with 8 bases sitting between them.

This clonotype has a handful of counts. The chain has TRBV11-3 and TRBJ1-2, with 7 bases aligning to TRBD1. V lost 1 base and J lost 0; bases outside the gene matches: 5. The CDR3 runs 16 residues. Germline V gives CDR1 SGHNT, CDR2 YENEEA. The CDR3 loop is CASSLGPTGPNYGYTF. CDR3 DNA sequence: TGTGCCAGCAGCTTAGGCCCGACAGGGCCTAACTATGGCTACACCTTC.

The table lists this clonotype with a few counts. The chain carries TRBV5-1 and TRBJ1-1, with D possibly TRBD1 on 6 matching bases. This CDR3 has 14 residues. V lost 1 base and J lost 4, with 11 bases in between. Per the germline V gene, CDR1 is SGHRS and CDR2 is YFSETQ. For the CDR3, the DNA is TGCGCCAGCAGCTTGTCAGGGGCGATCACTGAAGCTTTCTTT. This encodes CASSLSGAITEAFF.

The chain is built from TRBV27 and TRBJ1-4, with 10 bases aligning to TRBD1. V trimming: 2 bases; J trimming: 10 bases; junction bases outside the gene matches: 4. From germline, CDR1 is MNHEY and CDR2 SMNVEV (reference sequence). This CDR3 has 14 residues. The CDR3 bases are TGTGCCAGCAGTTTAGCGACAGGGGGCGGAAAACTGTTTTTT. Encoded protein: CASSLATGGGKLFF.